This T cell receptor (beta chain) was identified in a study of T cells in tumors after PD-1 blockade. Study at large: During anti-PD-1 treatment, some patients continued daily vismodegib 150 mg. On average, peripheral blood gave over 95,000 TCR templates and 35,000 to 40,000 unique clonotypes. Study observations and caveats: Blood contained about two fifths of the tumor's TCR clonotypes.

Germline CDR1 KGHDR, CDR2 SFDVKD. The CDR3 consists of 15 residues. The ends lost 7 bases at V and 8 bases at J; junction bases unmatched: 12. A note on this clone: What it binds is unknown.

Only in-frame clones appear in the TCRdb table, and some are missing; sequencing was by immunoSEQ multiplex PCR. The sample gives more than 40,000 clones, roughly 80% of which show up once; 4% to 4.5% is in the top ten. V usage is TRBV24-1 and J usage is TRBJ2-1; 8 bases match TRBD2. The specimen was PBMCs, collected before anti-PD-1 treatment. The receptor was derived from a human donor with basal cell carcinoma. As DNA, the CDR3 is TGTGCCACCAGCCGGGGGGGGGCGGGTAGCGATGAGCAGTTCTTC. This encodes CATSRGGAGSDEQFF.